The subject of this entry is one T cell receptor (beta chain). The protocol was immunoSEQ multiplex PCR, while the TCRdb copy is restricted to in-frame clones and leaves out a portion. In the table there are fewer than 500,000 clones, approximately 90% of which are singletons. This entry is derived from a study of blood T cell repertoires in COVID-19. Study-level background: The analysed material was cDNA or gDNA that came from T cells, B-cell-depleted T cells, or PBMCs.

Per germline, CDR1 SGHTS and CDR2 YDEGEE. The CDR3 is made up of 14 amino acids. Trimming removed 2 bases at V and 3 bases at J, with 9 bases between. What was sequenced was PBMCs or T cells enriched from blood (not recorded which). The sequence derives from a woman under 30 with acute COVID-19. The chain carries TRBV5-8 and TRBJ1-5; a possible D gene is TRBD1 (6 bases). CDR3 region: CASSLQGVNQPQHF. CDR3 nucleotide sequence: TGTGCCAGCAGCTTACAGGGTGTCAATCAGCCCCAGCATTTT.